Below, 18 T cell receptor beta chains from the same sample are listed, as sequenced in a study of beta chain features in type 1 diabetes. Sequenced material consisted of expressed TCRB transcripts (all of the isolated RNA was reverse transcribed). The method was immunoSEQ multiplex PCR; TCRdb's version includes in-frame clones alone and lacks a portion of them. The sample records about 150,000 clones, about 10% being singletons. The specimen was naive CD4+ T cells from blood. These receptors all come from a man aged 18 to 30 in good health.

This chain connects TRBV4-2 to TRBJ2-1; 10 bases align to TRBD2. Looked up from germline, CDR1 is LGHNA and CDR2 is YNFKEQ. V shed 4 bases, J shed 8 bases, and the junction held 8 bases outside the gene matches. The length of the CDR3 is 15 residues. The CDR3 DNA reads TGTGCCAGCAGCCCCTTAGCGGGGGGAGGAGATGAGCAGTTCTTC. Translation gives CASSPLAGGGDEQFF.

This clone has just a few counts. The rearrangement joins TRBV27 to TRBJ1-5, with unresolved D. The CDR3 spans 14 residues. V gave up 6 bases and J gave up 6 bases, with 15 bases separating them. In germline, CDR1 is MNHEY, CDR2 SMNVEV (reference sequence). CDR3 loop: CASRSPLSGQPQHF. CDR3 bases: TGTGCCAGCAGGTCCCCTTTGAGTGGTCAGCCCCAGCATTTT.

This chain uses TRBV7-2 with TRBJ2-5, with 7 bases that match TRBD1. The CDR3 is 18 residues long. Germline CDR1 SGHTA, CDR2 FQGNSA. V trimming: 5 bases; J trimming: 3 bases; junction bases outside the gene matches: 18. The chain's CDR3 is CASSPGAVDRWRKETQYF. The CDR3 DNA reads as TGTGCCAGCAGCCCTGGGGCTGTGGACAGGTGGCGCAAAGAGACCCAGTACTTC.

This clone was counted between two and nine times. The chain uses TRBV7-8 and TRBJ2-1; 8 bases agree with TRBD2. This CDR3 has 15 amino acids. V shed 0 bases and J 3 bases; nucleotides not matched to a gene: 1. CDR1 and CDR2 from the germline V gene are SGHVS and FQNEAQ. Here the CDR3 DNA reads TGTGCCAGCAGCTTAGCTAGCGGGGACTACAATGAGCAGTTCTTC. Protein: CASSLASGDYNEQFF. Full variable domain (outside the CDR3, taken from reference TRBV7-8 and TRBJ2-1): GAGVSQSPRYKVAKRGQDVALRCDPISGHVSLFWYQQALGQGPEFLTYFQNEAQLDKSGLPSDRFFAERPEGSVSTLKIQRTQQEDSAVYLCASSLASGDYNEQFFGPGTRLTVL.

The CDR3, as DNA: TGTGCCAGCAGTCGGGACACCGTCTCCTACGAGCAGTACTTC. Translated: CASSRDTVSYEQYF. This chain uses TRBV28 with TRBJ2-7; tentative D call: TRBD1 (6 bases). Trimming removed 5 bases from V and 0 bases from J, with 11 bases in between. The germline CDR1 and CDR2 sequences are MDHEN and SYDVKM. This CDR3 is built from 14 residues. Full variable domain (outside the CDR3, taken from reference TRBV28 and TRBJ2-7): DVKVTQSSRYLVKRTGEKVFLECVQDMDHENMFWYRQDPGLGLRLIYFSYDVKMKEKGDIPEGYSVSREKKERFSLILESASTNQTSMYLCASSRDTVSYEQYFGPGTRLTVT.

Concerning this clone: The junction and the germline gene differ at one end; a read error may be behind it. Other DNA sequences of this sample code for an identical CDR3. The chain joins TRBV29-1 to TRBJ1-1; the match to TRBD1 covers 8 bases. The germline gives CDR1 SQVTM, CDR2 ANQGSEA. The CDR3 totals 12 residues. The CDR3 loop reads CSVNRGNTEAFF. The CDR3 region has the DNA TGCAGCGTAAACAGGGGGAACACTGAAGCCTTCTTT.

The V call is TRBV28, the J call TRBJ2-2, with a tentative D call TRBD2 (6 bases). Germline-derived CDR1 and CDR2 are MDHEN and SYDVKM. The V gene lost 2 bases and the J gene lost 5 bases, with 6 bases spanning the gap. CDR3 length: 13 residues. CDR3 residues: CASSLLATGELFF. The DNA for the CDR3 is TGTGCCAGCAGTTTACTAGCGACCGGGGAGCTGTTTTTT.

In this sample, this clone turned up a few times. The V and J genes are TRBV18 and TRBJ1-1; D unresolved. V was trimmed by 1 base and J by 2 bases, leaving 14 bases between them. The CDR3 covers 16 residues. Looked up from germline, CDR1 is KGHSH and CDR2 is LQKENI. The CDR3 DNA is TGTGCCAGCTCACCACGTCGGGAGGGAGGTAACACTGAAGCTTTCTTT. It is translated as CASSPRREGGNTEAFF.

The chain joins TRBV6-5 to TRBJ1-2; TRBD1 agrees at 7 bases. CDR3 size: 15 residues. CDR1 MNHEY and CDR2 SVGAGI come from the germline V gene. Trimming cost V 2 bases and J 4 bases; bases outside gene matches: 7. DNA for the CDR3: TGTGCCAGCAGTTACGGGTCGCACAGGGGCTATGGCTACACCTTC. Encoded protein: CASSYGSHRGYGYTF.

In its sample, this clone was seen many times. The CDR3 sequence is CASSFPGEQYF. The DNA of the CDR3 is TGTGCCAGCAGCTTTCCAGGCGAGCAGTACTTC. This chain links TRBV7-9 with TRBJ2-7; no clear D gene. The CDR3 is 11 amino acids. The V gene's germline CDR1 is SEHNR and CDR2 FQNEAQ (reference sequence). The ends were cut back, 3 bases at V and 6 bases at J, with 6 bases in the middle.

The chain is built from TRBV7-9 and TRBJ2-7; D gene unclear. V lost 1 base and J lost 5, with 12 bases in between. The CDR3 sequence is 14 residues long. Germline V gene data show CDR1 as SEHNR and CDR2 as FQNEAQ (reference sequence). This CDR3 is CASSLGVGENEQYF. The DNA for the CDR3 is TGTGCCAGCAGCTTAGGTGTTGGAGAGAACGAGCAGTACTTC.

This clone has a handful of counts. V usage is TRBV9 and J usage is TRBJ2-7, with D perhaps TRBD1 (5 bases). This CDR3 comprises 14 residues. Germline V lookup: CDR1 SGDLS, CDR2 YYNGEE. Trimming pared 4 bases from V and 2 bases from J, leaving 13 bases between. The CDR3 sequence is CASSLQGDPYEQYF. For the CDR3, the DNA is TGTGCCAGCAGCCTCCAGGGTGACCCCTACGAGCAGTACTTC. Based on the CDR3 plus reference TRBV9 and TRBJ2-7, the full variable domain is DSGVTQTPKHLITATGQRVTLRCSPRSGDLSVYWYQQSLDQGLQFLIQYYNGEERAKGNILERFSAQQFPDLHSELNLSSLELGDSALYFCASSLQGDPYEQYFGPGTRLTVT.

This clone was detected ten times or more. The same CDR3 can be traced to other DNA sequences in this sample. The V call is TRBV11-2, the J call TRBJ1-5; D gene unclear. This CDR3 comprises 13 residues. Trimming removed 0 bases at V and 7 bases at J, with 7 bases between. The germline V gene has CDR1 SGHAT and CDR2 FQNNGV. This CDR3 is CASSLDRGQPQHF. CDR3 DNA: TGTGCCAGCAGCTTAGATCGAGGGCAGCCCCAGCATTTT.

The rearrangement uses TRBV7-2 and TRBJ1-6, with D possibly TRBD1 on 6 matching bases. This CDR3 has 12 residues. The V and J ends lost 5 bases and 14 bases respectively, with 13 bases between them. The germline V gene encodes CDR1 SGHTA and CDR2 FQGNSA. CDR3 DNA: TGTGCCAGCAGCGCCCTCAGGGGTTCCCTCCACTTT. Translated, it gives CASSALRGSLHF.

CDR3 nucleotides: TGTGCCAGCAGTGAAGCGTCGCGGTTCGCACTGTTTTTT. This sequence encodes CASSEASRFALFF. This rearrangement joins TRBV6-1 to TRBJ1-4; no definite D call. CDR3 length equals 13 residues. Germline loops: CDR1 MNHNS, CDR2 SASEGT. Trimming took off 0 bases at V and 13 bases at J, with 12 bases between the two ends.

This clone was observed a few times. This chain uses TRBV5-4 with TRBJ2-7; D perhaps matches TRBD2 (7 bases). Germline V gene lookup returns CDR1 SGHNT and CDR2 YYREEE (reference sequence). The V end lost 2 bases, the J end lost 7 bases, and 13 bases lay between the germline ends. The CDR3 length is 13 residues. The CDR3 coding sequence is TGTGCCAGCAGCTTCGGGGGGCAGGTTGAGCAGTACTTC. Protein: CASSFGGQVEQYF.

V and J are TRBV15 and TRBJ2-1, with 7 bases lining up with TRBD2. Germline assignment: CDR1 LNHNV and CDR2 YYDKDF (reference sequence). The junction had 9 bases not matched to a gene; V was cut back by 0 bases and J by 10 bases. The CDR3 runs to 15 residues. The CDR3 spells CATSRDLGGIGEQFF. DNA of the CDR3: TGTGCCACCAGCAGAGATTTGGGAGGGATTGGGGAGCAGTTCTTC.

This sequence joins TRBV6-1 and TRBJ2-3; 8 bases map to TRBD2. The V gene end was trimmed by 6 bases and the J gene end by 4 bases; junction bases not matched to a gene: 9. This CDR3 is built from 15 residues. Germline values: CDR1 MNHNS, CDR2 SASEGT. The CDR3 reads CASSEIGGGADTQYF. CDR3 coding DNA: TGTGCCAGCAGCGAGATCGGGGGGGGCGCAGATACGCAGTATTTT.